This T cell receptor (beta chain) appears in the sequencing data of a study of blood T cell repertoires in COVID-19. Produced via immunoSEQ multiplex PCR; TCRdb's table is partial and in-frame only. This table has about 57,000 clones, 65% to 80% appearing once. Germline CDR1 reads SGHRS; CDR2 reads YFSETQ. V lost 7 bases and J 1 base, leaving 17 bases between the germline ends. The CDR3 is 15 amino acids. This clonotype originated in a human donor in a cohort sampled during active COVID-19. This chain connects TRBV5-1 to TRBJ2-5, with a tentative D call TRBD1 (6 bases). The sample comprised peripheral blood. In nucleotides, the CDR3 is TGCGCCAGCGGAACCATTGAGGGGGTCCAAGAGACCCAGTACTTC. Its protein is CASGTIEGVQETQYF.